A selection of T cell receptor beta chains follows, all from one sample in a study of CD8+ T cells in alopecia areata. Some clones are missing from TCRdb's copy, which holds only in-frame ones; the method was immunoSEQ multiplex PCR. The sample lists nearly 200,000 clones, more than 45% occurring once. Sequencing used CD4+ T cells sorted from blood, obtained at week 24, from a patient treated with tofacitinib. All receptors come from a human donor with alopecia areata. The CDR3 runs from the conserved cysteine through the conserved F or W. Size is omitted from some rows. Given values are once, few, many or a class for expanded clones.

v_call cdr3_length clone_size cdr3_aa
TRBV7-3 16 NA CASSPQSHAGANVLTF
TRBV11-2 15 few CASSLDWDRAYEQYF
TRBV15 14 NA CATSRVDRYNEQFF
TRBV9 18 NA CASSEGTSGGSRQETQYF
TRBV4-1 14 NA CASSPVREGYEQYF
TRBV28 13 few CASSRRGWYGYTF
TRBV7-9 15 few CASSLAGLAGTEAFF
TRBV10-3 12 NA CAIRGTDQPQHF
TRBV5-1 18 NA CASSLVVERQYSNQPQHF
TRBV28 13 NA CASSSHVDDTQYF
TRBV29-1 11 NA CSPQSADTQYF
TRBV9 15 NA CASSVIADPAETQYF
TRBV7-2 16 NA CASSLAAGAGANVLTF
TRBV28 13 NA CASSFRANYGYTF
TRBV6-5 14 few CAKGYQEDDNEQFF
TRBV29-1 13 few CSVAGTLGETQYF
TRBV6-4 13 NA CASVGQTAYEQYF
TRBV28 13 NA CASSLLTAYGYTF
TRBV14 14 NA CASSPGTYYNEQFF
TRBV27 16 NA CASSVLAGSSYNEQFF
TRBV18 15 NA CASSPGGISYNEQFF
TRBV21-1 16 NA CASRIYRDRGLGEQYF
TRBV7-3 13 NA CASSVRDSYEQYF
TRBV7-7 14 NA CASSPSRRQETQYF
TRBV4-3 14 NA CASSQDERGNEQYF